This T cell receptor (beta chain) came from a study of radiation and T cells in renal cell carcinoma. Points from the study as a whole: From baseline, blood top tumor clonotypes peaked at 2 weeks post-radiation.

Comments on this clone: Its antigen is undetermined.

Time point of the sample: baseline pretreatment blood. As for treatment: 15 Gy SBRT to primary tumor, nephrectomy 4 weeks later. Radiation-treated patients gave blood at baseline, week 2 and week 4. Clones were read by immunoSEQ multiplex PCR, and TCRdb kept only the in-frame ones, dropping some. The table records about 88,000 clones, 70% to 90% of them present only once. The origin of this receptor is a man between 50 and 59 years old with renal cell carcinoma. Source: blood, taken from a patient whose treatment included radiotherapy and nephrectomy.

CDR3 in amino acids: CASSPRAASGSGNTIYF. CDR3 in DNA: TGTGCCAGCTCACCGCGGGCTGCTAGCGGCTCTGGAAACACCATATATTTT. The chain is built from TRBV18 and TRBJ1-3; D gene unclear. Germline CDR1 is KGHSH and CDR2 is LQKENI. V lost 3 bases to trimming and J lost 0 bases, with 15 bases between them. There are 17 residues in the CDR3.